What follows are 4 T cell receptor beta chains derived from one specimen sequenced in a study of T cell responses to AZD1222 COVID-19 vaccine. Sequencing used immunoSEQ multiplex PCR; TCRdb keeps in-frame clones, though not all of them. The sample lists roughly 160,000 clones; approximately 90% were seen once. Specimen: peripheral blood, collected on day 0 of AZD1222 vaccination. Receptors originate from an adult in good health.

This clone occurred a few times. The chain has TRBV6-4 and TRBJ2-7; D possibly corresponds to TRBD1 (6 bases). The CDR3 loop spans 13 amino acids. Looked up from germline, CDR1 is MRHNA and CDR2 is SNTAGT. Trimming took 5 bases from V and 5 from J, leaving 13 bases between them. Written as DNA, the CDR3 is TGTGCCAGCAGTAGGGACACCGAGGACGAGCAGTACTTC. Protein sequence: CASSRDTEDEQYF.

CDR3: CASSPNDPGSHSPLHF. In nucleotides, the CDR3 is TGTGCCAGCTCACCGAACGACCCCGGGTCCCATTCACCCCTCCACTTT. The chain employs TRBV18 and TRBJ1-6; no reliable D call. The germline CDR1 and CDR2 sequences are KGHSH and LQKENI. The CDR3 is made up of 16 amino acids. V lost 3 bases and J 8 bases, leaving 17 bases between the germline ends.

Worth noting for this clone: An end of the junction does not agree with germline; a read error may underlie this. V and J are TRBV11-2 and TRBJ2-7, with D possibly being TRBD2 (5 bases). This CDR3 region has 13 residues. CDR1 SGHAT and CDR2 FQNNGV come from the germline V gene. CDR3 sequence: CASSLDSIGGFHF. Here the CDR3 DNA reads TGTGCCAGCAGCTTAGATTCGATTGGCGGGTTCCACTTC.

This rearrangement joins TRBV6-5 to TRBJ1-1, with D perhaps TRBD1 (5 bases). Germline CDR1 MNHEY, CDR2 SVGAGI. The CDR3 runs to 15 residues. The V end lost 0 bases, the J end lost 3 bases, and 11 bases lay between the germline ends. The CDR3 sequence is CASSYSLGADTEAFF. The CDR3 nucleotides are TGTGCCAGCAGTTACTCTCTCGGGGCGGACACTGAAGCTTTCTTT.